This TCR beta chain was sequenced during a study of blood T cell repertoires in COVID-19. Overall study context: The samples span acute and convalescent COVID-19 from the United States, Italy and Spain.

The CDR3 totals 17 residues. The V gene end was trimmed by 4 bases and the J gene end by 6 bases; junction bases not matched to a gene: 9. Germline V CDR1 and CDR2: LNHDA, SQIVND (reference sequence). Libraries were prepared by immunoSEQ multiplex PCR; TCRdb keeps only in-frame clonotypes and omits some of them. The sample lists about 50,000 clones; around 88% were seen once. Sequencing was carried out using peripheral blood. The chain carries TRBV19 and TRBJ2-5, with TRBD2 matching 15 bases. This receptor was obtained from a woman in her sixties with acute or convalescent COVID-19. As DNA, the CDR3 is TGTGCCAGTAGTAAACGAACCGGGACTAGCGGGGGGCAGACCCAGTACTTC. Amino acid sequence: CASSKRTGTSGGQTQYF. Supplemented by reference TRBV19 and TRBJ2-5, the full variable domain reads DGGITQSPKYLFRKEGQNVTLSCEQNLNHDAMYWYRQDPGQGLRLIYYSQIVNDFQKGDIAEGYSVSREKKESFPLTVTSAQKNPTAFYLCASSKRTGTSGGQTQYFGPGTRLLVL.